The rows below give T cell receptor beta chains drawn from one sample of a study of blood T cell repertoires in COVID-19. Measured with immunoSEQ multiplex PCR; TCRdb has only the in-frame clones, and not every one. In the table there are some 43,000 clones, roughly four fifths of which are singletons. Input material: peripheral blood. The receptors shown here come from a woman aged 55-70 years with acute or convalescent COVID-19. CDR3s include the opening cysteine and the closing phenylalanine or tryptophan. A D gene is named only where the DNA matches it firmly. Clone size is stated in some rows and not others, as once, few, many or a class when expanded.

clone_size,j_call,d_call,v_call,cdr3_aa,cdr3_nt
.,TRBJ1-5,.,TRBV7-2,CASREEGGPQHF,TGTGCCAGCAGGGAGGAAGGAGGTCCCCAGCATTTT
.,TRBJ2-2,.,TRBV10-2,CASMGPGANTGELFF,TGCGCCAGCATGGGGCCGGGAGCGAACACCGGGGAGCTGTTTTTT
.,TRBJ2-3,.,TRBV7-2,CASSVLTSTDTQYF,TGTGCCAGCAGCGTACTGACTAGCACAGATACGCAGTATTTT
.,TRBJ1-6,TRBD1,TRBV7-9,CASSLTAGTDSPLHF,TGTGCCAGCAGCTTAACTGCAGGGACAGACTCACCCCTCCACTTT
.,TRBJ2-3,.,TRBV12-3/TRBV12-4,CATRGATDTQYF,TGTGCCACCCGGGGTGCCACAGATACGCAGTATTTT
.,TRBJ1-2,.,TRBV10-3,CAISGLPNPNYGYTF,TGTGCCATCAGTGGACTCCCAAATCCTAACTATGGCTACACCTTC
.,TRBJ2-3,TRBD1,TRBV18,CASSATGVSELDTQYF,TGTGCCAGCTCAGCGACAGGGGTGAGTGAACTGGATACGCAGTATTTT
once,TRBJ2-7,.,TRBV15,CATSRGGDDYEQYF,TGTGCCACCAGCAGAGGGGGGGACGACTACGAGCAGTACTTC
once,TRBJ2-7,.,TRBV10-3,CAIAEWEKARRQYF,TGTGCCATCGCTGAGTGGGAGAAGGCCCGTAGGCAGTACTTC
.,TRBJ2-7,.,TRBV11-1,CASSFGTNTYEQYF,TGTGCCAGCAGCTTTGGGACAAACACCTACGAGCAGTACTTC
.,TRBJ2-3,TRBD1,TRBV30,CAWMTDRDRGTDTQYF,TGTGCCTGGATGACAGACCGGGACAGGGGTACAGATACGCAGTATTTT
.,TRBJ1-5,.,TRBV12-3/TRBV12-4,CASSLGGAQHF,TGTGCCAGCAGTTTAGGGGGGGCCCAGCATTTT
once,TRBJ2-3,.,TRBV2,CASSEASPTDTQYF,TGTGCCAGCAGTGAAGCCAGTCCCACAGATACGCAGTATTTT
few,TRBJ1-6,.,TRBV23-1,CASAPGRGNSPLHF,TGCGCCAGCGCGCCAGGCAGGGGTAATTCACCCCTCCACTTT
.,TRBJ2-5,TRBD2,TRBV7-2,CASSVAGGRRETQYF,TGTGCCAGCAGCGTAGCGGGGGGTCGGCGGGAGACCCAGTACTTC
.,TRBJ1-2,.,TRBV19,CASSIVQGGDYGYTF,TGTGCCAGTAGTATCGTCCAGGGAGGTGACTATGGCTACACCTTC
.,TRBJ1-3,.,TRBV19,CAPNSGNTIYF,TGTGCCCCCAACTCTGGAAACACCATATATTTT
.,TRBJ2-3,.,TRBV7-3,CASSLQGIDTQYF,TGTGCCAGCAGCTTACAGGGGATCGATACGCAGTATTTT
.,TRBJ2-3,.,TRBV7-9,CASSLSWGSEDTQYF,TGTGCCAGCAGCTTAAGTTGGGGCTCGGAAGATACGCAGTATTTT
.,TRBJ2-5,.,TRBV7-2,CASTGGPQETQYF,TGTGCCAGCACCGGGGGACCTCAAGAGACCCAGTACTTC
.,TRBJ2-3,TRBD1,TRBV7-8,CASQGDRDEYTDTQYF,TGTGCCAGCCAGGGTGACAGGGATGAATACACAGATACGCAGTATTTT
.,TRBJ2-1,.,TRBV6-5,CASSYSRGANEQFF,TGTGCCAGCAGTTACTCTCGGGGGGCCAATGAGCAGTTCTTC
.,TRBJ2-2,.,TRBV5-6,CASSFPGSSTGELFF,TGTGCCAGCAGCTTTCCAGGCAGTTCCACCGGGGAGCTGTTTTTT
once,TRBJ2-7,TRBD1,TRBV6-5,CASSSRWDRFNYEQYF,TGTGCCAGCAGTTCCCGCTGGGACAGGTTCAACTACGAGCAGTACTTC
.,TRBJ1-1,.,TRBV6-5,CASTQGHMNTEAFF,TGTGCCAGCACTCAGGGACACATGAACACTGAAGCTTTCTTT
.,TRBJ1-2,.,TRBV2,CASKGDLGGYTF,TGTGCCAGCAAGGGGGACCTAGGCGGCTACACCTTC
.,TRBJ2-5,.,TRBV6-7,CASRTRGRGETQYF,TGTGCCAGCAGAACCCGGGGCAGGGGCGAGACCCAGTACTTC
.,TRBJ1-2,TRBD1,TRBV10-3,CAISAGTDSYGYTF,TGTGCCATCAGCGCCGGGACAGACTCCTATGGCTACACCTTC
.,TRBJ1-2,.,TRBV7-3,CASSAIGGNYGYTF,TGTGCCAGCAGCGCAATAGGGGGTAACTATGGCTACACCTTC
.,TRBJ1-2,.,TRBV19,CASSIEGNGYTF,TGTGCCAGTAGTATCGAGGGCAATGGCTACACCTTC
.,TRBJ2-7,TRBD1,TRBV4-2,CASSLRDRGYEQYF,TGTGCCAGCAGCCTCCGTGACAGGGGTTACGAGCAGTACTTC
once,TRBJ2-7,.,TRBV27,CASSPGPGVYEQYF,TGTGCCAGCAGCCCGGGACCAGGGGTTTACGAGCAGTACTTC
.,TRBJ2-1,TRBD2,TRBV7-2,CASSNSGGRLDEQFF,TGTGCCAGCAGCAATAGCGGGGGGCGGCTCGATGAGCAGTTCTTC
.,TRBJ2-2,TRBD2,TRBV7-3,CASSPPGLAGGNTGELFF,TGTGCCAGCAGCCCCCCTGGACTAGCGGGGGGCAACACCGGGGAGCTGTTTTTT
.,TRBJ2-7,TRBD1,TRBV5-4,CASSLGPDRGYEQYF,TGTGCCAGCAGCCTAGGCCCGGACAGGGGCTACGAGCAGTACTTC
.,TRBJ2-3,.,TRBV24-1,CATSNGARQTDTQYF,TGTGCCACCAGTAATGGGGCCAGACAAACAGATACGCAGTATTTT
.,TRBJ2-1,.,TRBV7-9,CASRGGSYNEQFF,TGTGCCAGCAGGGGGGGTTCCTACAATGAGCAGTTCTTC
.,TRBJ2-2,TRBD1,TRBV7-8,CASSRRDRMNTGELFF,TGTGCCAGCAGCCGCCGGGACAGGATGAACACCGGGGAGCTGTTTTTT
.,TRBJ1-1,TRBD1,TRBV25-1,CASSARDRGTEAFF,TGTGCCAGCAGTGCTCGGGACAGGGGTACTGAAGCTTTCTTT
.,TRBJ1-4,.,TRBV6-5,CASSYQQGEEKLFF,TGTGCCAGCAGTTACCAACAGGGCGAGGAAAAACTGTTTTTT
.,TRBJ2-7,TRBD2,TRBV2,CASSAPGLAGGYSSYEQYF,TGTGCCAGCAGCGCTCCGGGACTAGCGGGGGGGTACAGCTCCTACGAGCAGTACTTC
.,TRBJ2-7,.,TRBV5-1,CASSSQGFRYEQYF,TGCGCCAGCAGCTCTCAGGGTTTCCGCTACGAGCAGTACTTC
.,TRBJ2-1,TRBD1,TRBV6-5,CASRGQGFEQFF,TGTGCCAGCAGGGGACAGGGGTTTGAGCAGTTCTTC
.,TRBJ2-5,.,TRBV9,CASSDNQETQYF,TGTGCCAGCAGCGATAACCAAGAGACCCAGTACTTC
.,TRBJ2-1,.,TRBV24-1,CATSTGPVSSYNEQFF,TGTGCCACCAGTACAGGGCCAGTTAGCTCCTACAATGAGCAGTTCTTC
.,TRBJ2-3,TRBD1,TRBV7-8,CASSSGTGFSTDTQYF,TGTGCCAGCAGCTCCGGGACAGGGTTTAGCACAGATACGCAGTATTTT
.,TRBJ2-2,TRBD1,TRBV2,CASRGYRGSGELFF,TGTGCCAGCAGGGGTTACAGGGGGAGCGGGGAGCTGTTTTTT
.,TRBJ2-3,TRBD1,TRBV24-1,CATSEPGQGTDTQYF,TGTGCCACCAGTGAACCAGGACAGGGCACAGATACGCAGTATTTT
.,TRBJ1-4,.,TRBV6-5,CASSPRGSNEKLFF,TGTGCCAGCAGCCCCCGGGGGTCTAATGAAAAACTGTTTTTT
.,TRBJ2-3,TRBD2,TRBV7-3,CASSLVAGGPNTQYF,TGTGCCAGCAGCTTAGTCGCGGGGGGGCCGAATACGCAGTATTTT